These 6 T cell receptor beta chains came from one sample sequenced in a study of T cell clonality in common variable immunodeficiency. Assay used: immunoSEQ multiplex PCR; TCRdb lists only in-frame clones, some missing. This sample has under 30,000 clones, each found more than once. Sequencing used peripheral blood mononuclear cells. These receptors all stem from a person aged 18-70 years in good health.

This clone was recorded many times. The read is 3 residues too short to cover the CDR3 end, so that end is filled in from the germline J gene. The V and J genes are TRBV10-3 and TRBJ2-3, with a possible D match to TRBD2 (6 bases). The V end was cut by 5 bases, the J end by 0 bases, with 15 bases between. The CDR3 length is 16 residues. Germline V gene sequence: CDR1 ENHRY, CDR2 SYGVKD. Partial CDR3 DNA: TGTGCCATCAGTCCCTGGGGGGATGGGAGCACAGATACG. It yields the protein CAISPWGDGSTDT. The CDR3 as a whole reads CAISPWGDGSTDTQYF.

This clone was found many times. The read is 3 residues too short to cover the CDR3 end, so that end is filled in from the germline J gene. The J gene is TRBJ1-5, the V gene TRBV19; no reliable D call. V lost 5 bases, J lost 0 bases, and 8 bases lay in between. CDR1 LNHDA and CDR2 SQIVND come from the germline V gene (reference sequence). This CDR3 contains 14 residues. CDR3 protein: CASSPQYSNQPQHF. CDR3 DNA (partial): TGTGCCAGTAGTCCACAGTATAGCAATCAGCCC.

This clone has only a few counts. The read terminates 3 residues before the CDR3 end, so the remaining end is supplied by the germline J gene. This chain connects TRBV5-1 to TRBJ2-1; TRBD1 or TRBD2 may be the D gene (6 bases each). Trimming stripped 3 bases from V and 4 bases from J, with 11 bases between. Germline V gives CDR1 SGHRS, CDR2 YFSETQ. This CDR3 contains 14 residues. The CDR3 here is CASSSQGRYNEQFF. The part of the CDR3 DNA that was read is TGCGCCAGCAGCTCCCAGGGGAGGTACAATGAG.

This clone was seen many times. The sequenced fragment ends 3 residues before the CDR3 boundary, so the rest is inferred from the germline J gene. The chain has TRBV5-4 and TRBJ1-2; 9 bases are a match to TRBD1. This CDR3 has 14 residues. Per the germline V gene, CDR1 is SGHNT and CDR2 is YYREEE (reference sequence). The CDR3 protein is CASSLLQGARGYTF. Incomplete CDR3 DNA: TGTGCCAGCAGCTTACTACAGGGGGCGCGGGGC.

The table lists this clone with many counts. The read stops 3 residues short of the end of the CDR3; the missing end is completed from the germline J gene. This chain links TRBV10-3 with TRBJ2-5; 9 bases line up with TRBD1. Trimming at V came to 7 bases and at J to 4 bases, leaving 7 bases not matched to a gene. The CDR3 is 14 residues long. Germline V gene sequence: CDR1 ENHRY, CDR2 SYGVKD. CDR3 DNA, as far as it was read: TGTGCCATCAAAACAGGGGGCCTGTCAGAGACC. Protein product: CAIKTGGLSET. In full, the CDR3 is CAIKTGGLSETQYF.

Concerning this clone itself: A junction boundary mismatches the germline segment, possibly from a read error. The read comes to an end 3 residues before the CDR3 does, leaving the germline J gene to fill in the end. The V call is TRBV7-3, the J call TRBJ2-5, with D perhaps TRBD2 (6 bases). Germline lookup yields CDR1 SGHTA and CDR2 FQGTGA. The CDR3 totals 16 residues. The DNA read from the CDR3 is TGTTCCAGCAGCTTATCTGTCCTAACTAGCACAGATACC. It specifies CSSSLSVLTSTDT. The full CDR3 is CSSSLSVLTSTDTQYF.